A selection of T cell receptor beta chains follows, all from one sample in a study of blood T cell repertoires in COVID-19. TCRdb's copy holds only in-frame clones and misses some; the assay was immunoSEQ multiplex PCR. The sample gives roughly 170,000 clones, approximately 84% of which show up once; about 12% is in the top ten. The sequenced material came from PBMCs or T cells enriched from blood (not recorded which). The receptors come from a man aged 50-59 years who had recovered from COVID-19. Both conserved end residues are part of each CDR3. Fields, in order: V gene, D gene, clone size, J gene, CDR3 protein, CDR3 DNA. D genes are given only for firm matches. Size tells how often a clone was seen (once, few, many) or the class of an expanded clone, and some rows leave it out.

v_call: TRBV18
d_call: NA
clone_size: few
j_call: TRBJ1-1
cdr3_aa: CASSPLKEAEAFF
cdr3_nt: TGTGCCAGCTCACCACTCAAAGAGGCTGAAGCTTTCTTT

v_call: TRBV9
d_call: NA
clone_size: NA
j_call: TRBJ1-3
cdr3_aa: CASSAESRGSATIYF
cdr3_nt: TGTGCCAGCAGCGCAGAATCCAGGGGATCGGCCACCATATATTTT

v_call: TRBV10-2
d_call: TRBD2
clone_size: NA
j_call: TRBJ2-5
cdr3_aa: CASRIAGGAPPQYF
cdr3_nt: TGCGCCAGCAGAATAGCGGGGGGGGCTCCTCCCCAGTACTTC

v_call: TRBV7-3
d_call: NA
clone_size: NA
j_call: TRBJ2-3
cdr3_aa: CASSLSTDTQYF
cdr3_nt: TGTGCCAGCAGCCTCAGCACAGATACGCAGTATTTT

v_call: TRBV5-6
d_call: NA
clone_size: NA
j_call: TRBJ2-1
cdr3_aa: CASSLTAGPYYNEQFF
cdr3_nt: TGTGCCAGCAGCTTGACGGCAGGGCCCTATTACAATGAGCAGTTCTTC

v_call: TRBV2
d_call: NA
clone_size: NA
j_call: TRBJ1-5
cdr3_aa: CASRRQNQPQHF
cdr3_nt: TGTGCCAGCAGAAGACAGAATCAGCCCCAGCATTTT

v_call: TRBV7-8
d_call: NA
clone_size: NA
j_call: TRBJ1-5
cdr3_aa: CASSFPGQAIQPQHF
cdr3_nt: TGTGCCAGCAGCTTCCCGGGACAAGCTATTCAGCCCCAGCATTTT

v_call: TRBV19
d_call: NA
clone_size: NA
j_call: TRBJ1-2
cdr3_aa: CASSIGVGSSAGGYTF
cdr3_nt: TGTGCCAGTAGTATAGGGGTTGGCAGCTCCGCGGGAGGCTACACCTTC

v_call: TRBV7-2
d_call: TRBD1
clone_size: NA
j_call: TRBJ2-3
cdr3_aa: CASSHNRGTDTQYF
cdr3_nt: TGTGCCAGCAGCCACAACAGGGGTACAGATACGCAGTATTTT

v_call: TRBV4-2
d_call: NA
clone_size: NA
j_call: TRBJ2-7
cdr3_aa: CASSQDLGGVYEQYF
cdr3_nt: TGTGCCAGCAGCCAAGACTTGGGGGGAGTCTACGAGCAGTACTTC

v_call: TRBV20-1
d_call: TRBD2
clone_size: NA
j_call: TRBJ2-2
cdr3_aa: CSASPSGANTGELFF
cdr3_nt: TGCAGTGCTAGTCCCAGCGGGGCGAACACCGGGGAGCTGTTTTTT

v_call: TRBV6-5
d_call: NA
clone_size: NA
j_call: TRBJ2-5
cdr3_aa: CASSLLAAQYF
cdr3_nt: TGTGCCAGCAGCCTCCTGGCGGCCCAGTACTTC

v_call: TRBV19
d_call: TRBD1
clone_size: NA
j_call: TRBJ1-2
cdr3_aa: CATTGTGATNYGYTF
cdr3_nt: TGTGCCACGACGGGGACAGGGGCAACTAACTATGGCTACACCTTC

v_call: TRBV5-1
d_call: NA
clone_size: NA
j_call: TRBJ1-1
cdr3_aa: CASSLGTANTEAFF
cdr3_nt: TGCGCCAGCAGCTTGGGGACAGCGAACACTGAAGCTTTCTTT

v_call: TRBV13
d_call: NA
clone_size: NA
j_call: TRBJ2-4
cdr3_aa: CASNARGTGKNIQYF
cdr3_nt: TGTGCCAGCAACGCCAGGGGAACGGGCAAAAACATTCAGTACTTC

v_call: TRBV2
d_call: TRBD1
clone_size: NA
j_call: TRBJ1-1
cdr3_aa: CASSGRQGMNTEAFF
cdr3_nt: TGTGCCAGCAGTGGCCGACAGGGCATGAACACTGAAGCTTTCTTT

v_call: TRBV5-1
d_call: NA
clone_size: few
j_call: TRBJ1-4
cdr3_aa: CASSLSDPGEKLFF
cdr3_nt: TGCGCCAGCAGCTTGAGTGACCCAGGTGAAAAACTGTTTTTT

v_call: TRBV7-3
d_call: NA
clone_size: NA
j_call: TRBJ2-1
cdr3_aa: CASSPPGSNLRFF
cdr3_nt: TGTGCCAGCAGCCCCCCGGGGAGCAACCTCCGCTTCTTC

v_call: TRBV5-6
d_call: NA
clone_size: NA
j_call: TRBJ2-7
cdr3_aa: CASSQQFWEQYF
cdr3_nt: TGTGCCAGCAGCCAACAGTTCTGGGAGCAGTACTTC

v_call: TRBV7-9
d_call: TRBD1
clone_size: NA
j_call: TRBJ1-2
cdr3_aa: CASSPSPGQGGYTF
cdr3_nt: TGTGCCAGCAGCCCCAGTCCGGGACAGGGAGGCTACACCTTC

v_call: TRBV5-6
d_call: NA
clone_size: NA
j_call: TRBJ1-2
cdr3_aa: CASSLRSAGRRGYTF
cdr3_nt: TGTGCCAGCAGCTTGCGGTCCGCCGGCCGGCGGGGCTACACCTTC

v_call: TRBV28
d_call: TRBD1
clone_size: NA
j_call: TRBJ2-3
cdr3_aa: CASSSSGQNTDTQYF
cdr3_nt: TGTGCCAGCAGTTCCTCGGGACAGAACACAGATACGCAGTATTTT

v_call: TRBV7-6
d_call: NA
clone_size: NA
j_call: TRBJ1-2
cdr3_aa: CASSSDTNYGYTF
cdr3_nt: TGTGCCAGCAGCTCTGACACCAACTATGGCTACACCTTC

v_call: TRBV19
d_call: NA
clone_size: NA
j_call: TRBJ2-3
cdr3_aa: CASSMRGHLTDTQYF
cdr3_nt: TGTGCCAGTAGTATGAGGGGACATTTGACAGATACGCAGTATTTT

v_call: TRBV21-1
d_call: NA
clone_size: NA
j_call: TRBJ2-5
cdr3_aa: CASPLQETQYF
cdr3_nt: TGTGCCAGCCCCCTCCAAGAGACCCAGTACTTC

v_call: TRBV6-5
d_call: NA
clone_size: NA
j_call: TRBJ2-2
cdr3_aa: CASLPNRGTGELFF
cdr3_nt: TGTGCCAGCCTACCTAATCGCGGCACCGGGGAGCTGTTTTTT

v_call: TRBV5-6
d_call: NA
clone_size: NA
j_call: TRBJ2-7
cdr3_aa: CASSILRGGRSSYEQYF
cdr3_nt: TGTGCCAGCAGCATCCTTAGGGGGGGAAGGAGCTCCTACGAGCAGTACTTC

v_call: TRBV7-3
d_call: TRBD1
clone_size: NA
j_call: TRBJ1-2
cdr3_aa: CASSQYRGHDYGYTF
cdr3_nt: TGTGCCAGCAGCCAGTACAGGGGGCACGACTATGGCTACACCTTC

v_call: TRBV19
d_call: NA
clone_size: NA
j_call: TRBJ1-2
cdr3_aa: CASSIVNRGYGYTF
cdr3_nt: TGTGCCAGTAGTATAGTAAATAGGGGCTATGGCTACACCTTC

v_call: TRBV6-4
d_call: NA
clone_size: few
j_call: TRBJ2-7
cdr3_aa: CASTDGVRDRTYEQYF
cdr3_nt: TGTGCCAGCACCGACGGGGTCCGGGATCGTACCTACGAGCAGTACTTC

v_call: TRBV7-8
d_call: NA
clone_size: few
j_call: TRBJ1-2
cdr3_aa: CASSTRGSYGYTF
cdr3_nt: TGTGCCAGCAGCACGAGAGGGAGCTATGGCTACACCTTC